These 3 T cell receptor beta chains came from one sample sequenced in a study of OX40 agonist ivuxolimab in advanced cancers. Here immunoSEQ multiplex PCR was the method, and the copy in TCRdb shows in-frame clones only, minus some. The sample records 50,000 to 70,000 clones, approximately 87% being singletons. The input for sequencing was CD4+ or CD8+ T cells sorted from blood, taken in a trial of the OX40 agonist ivuxolimab. These receptor sequences come from an adult with an advanced solid tumor such as melanoma, head and neck, liver or kidney cancer.

The chain couples TRBV10-3 to TRBJ2-5; D possibly corresponds to TRBD2 (5 bases). This CDR3 comprises 14 residues. Trimming took off 4 bases at V and 2 bases at J, with 11 bases between the two ends. The germline CDR1 and CDR2 sequences are ENHRY and SYGVKD. The CDR3, as DNA: TGTGCCATCAGTGGAGGGCGGAGTCAAGAGACCCAGTACTTC. Translating gives CAISGGRSQETQYF.

A note on this clone: One junction end does not reproduce the germline sequence, and a read error may be involved. The V call is TRBV7-7, the J call TRBJ2-2, with D possibly being TRBD2 (5 bases). CDR3 size: 18 residues. Germline assignment: CDR1 SSHAT and CDR2 FNYEAQ (reference sequence). CDR3 residues: CASSLASAGLAFTGELFF. The CDR3, as DNA: TGTGCTAGCAGCTTAGCGAGCGCCGGGCTTGCATTCACCGGGGAGCTGTTTTTT.

CDR3 sequence (DNA): TGCGCCAGCAGGACCGGGGACCTGGGAACGGGGACCATTCAGTACTTC. Translation gives CASRTGDLGTGTIQYF. The V and J genes are TRBV4-1 and TRBJ2-4; the D call may be TRBD1 or TRBD2 (5 bases each). The germline V gene encodes CDR1 MGHRA and CDR2 YSYEKL. Trimming cost V 6 bases and J 9 bases, with 24 bases left between them. The CDR3 covers 16 residues.